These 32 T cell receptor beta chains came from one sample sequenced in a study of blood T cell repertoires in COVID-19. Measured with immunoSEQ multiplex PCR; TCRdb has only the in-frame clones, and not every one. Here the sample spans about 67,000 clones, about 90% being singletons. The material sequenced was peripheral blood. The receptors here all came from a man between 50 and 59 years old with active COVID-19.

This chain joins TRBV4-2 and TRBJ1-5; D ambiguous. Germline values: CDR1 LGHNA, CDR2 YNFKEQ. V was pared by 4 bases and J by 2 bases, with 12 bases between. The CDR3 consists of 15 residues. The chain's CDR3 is CASSLGREGNQPQHF. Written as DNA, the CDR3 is TGTGCCAGCAGCCTTGGTCGGGAGGGCAATCAGCCCCAGCATTTT.

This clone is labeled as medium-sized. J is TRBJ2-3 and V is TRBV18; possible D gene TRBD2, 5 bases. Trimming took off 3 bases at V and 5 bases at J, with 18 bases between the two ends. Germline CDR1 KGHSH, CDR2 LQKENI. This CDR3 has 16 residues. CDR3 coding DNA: TGTGCCAGCTCACCGCCGACGGACCCCCGGGGAGATACGCAGTATTTT. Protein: CASSPPTDPRGDTQYF.

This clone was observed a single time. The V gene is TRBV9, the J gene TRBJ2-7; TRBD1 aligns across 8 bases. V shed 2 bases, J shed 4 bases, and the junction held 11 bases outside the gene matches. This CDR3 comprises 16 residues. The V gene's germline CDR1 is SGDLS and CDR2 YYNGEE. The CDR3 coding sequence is TGTGCCAGCAGCGTGATGGCAGGGGGCGGGTGGTACGAGCAGTACTTC. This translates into CASSVMAGGGWYEQYF. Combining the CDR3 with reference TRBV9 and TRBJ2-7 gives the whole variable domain DSGVTQTPKHLITATGQRVTLRCSPRSGDLSVYWYQQSLDQGLQFLIQYYNGEERAKGNILERFSAQQFPDLHSELNLSSLELGDSALYFCASSVMAGGGWYEQYFGPGTRLTVT.

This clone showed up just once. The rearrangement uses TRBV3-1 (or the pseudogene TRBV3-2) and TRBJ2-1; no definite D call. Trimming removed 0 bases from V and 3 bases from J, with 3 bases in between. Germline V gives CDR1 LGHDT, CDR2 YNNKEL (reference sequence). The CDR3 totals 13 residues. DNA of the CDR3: TGTGCCAGCAGCCAAGACCGCTACAATGAGCAGTTCTTC. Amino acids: CASSQDRYNEQFF.

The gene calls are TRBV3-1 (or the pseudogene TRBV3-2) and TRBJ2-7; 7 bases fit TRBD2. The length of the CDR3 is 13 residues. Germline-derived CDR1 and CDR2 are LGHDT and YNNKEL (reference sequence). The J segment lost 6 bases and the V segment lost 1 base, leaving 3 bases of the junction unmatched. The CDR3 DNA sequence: TGTGCCAGCAGCCAAGGACTAGCCGGCGAGCAGTACTTC. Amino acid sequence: CASSQGLAGEQYF.

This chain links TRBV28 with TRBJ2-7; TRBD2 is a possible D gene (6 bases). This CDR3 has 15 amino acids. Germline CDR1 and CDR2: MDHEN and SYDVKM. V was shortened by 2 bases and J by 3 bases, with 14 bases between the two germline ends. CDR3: CASSLSLTRNYEQYF. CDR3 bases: TGTGCCAGCAGTTTAAGTCTGACTAGAAACTACGAGCAGTACTTC. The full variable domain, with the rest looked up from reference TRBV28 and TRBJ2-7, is DVKVTQSSRYLVKRTGEKVFLECVQDMDHENMFWYRQDPGLGLRLIYFSYDVKMKEKGDIPEGYSVSREKKERFSLILESASTNQTSMYLCASSLSLTRNYEQYFGPGTRLTVT.

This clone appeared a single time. The CDR3 nucleotides read TGCGCCAGCAGCTTGGAACCCGGGACAGCGAACACTGAAGCTTTCTTT. Translating it yields CASSLEPGTANTEAFF. The chain combines TRBV5-1 with TRBJ1-1, with 7 bases fitting TRBD1. Looked up from germline, CDR1 is SGHRS and CDR2 is YFSETQ. The CDR3 is 16 residues long. V lost 0 bases, J lost 1 base, and 6 bases stayed unmatched.

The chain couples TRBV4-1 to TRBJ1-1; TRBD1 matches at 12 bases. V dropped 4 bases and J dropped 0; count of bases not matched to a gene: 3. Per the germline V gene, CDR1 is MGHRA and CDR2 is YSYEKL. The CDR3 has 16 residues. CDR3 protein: CASSLGTGGLNTEAFF. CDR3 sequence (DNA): TGCGCCAGCAGCCTCGGGACAGGGGGCTTGAACACTGAAGCTTTCTTT.

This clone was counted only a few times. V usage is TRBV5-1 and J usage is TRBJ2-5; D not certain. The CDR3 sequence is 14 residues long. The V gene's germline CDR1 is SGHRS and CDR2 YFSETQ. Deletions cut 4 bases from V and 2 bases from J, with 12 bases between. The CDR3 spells CASSMWSGQETQYF. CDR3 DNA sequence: TGCGCCAGCAGCATGTGGTCAGGACAAGAGACCCAGTACTTC.

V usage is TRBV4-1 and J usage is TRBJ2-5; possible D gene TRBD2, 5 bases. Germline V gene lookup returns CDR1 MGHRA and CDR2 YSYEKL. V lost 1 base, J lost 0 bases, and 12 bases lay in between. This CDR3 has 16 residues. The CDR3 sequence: CASSQGGSQYQETQYF. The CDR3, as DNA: TGCGCCAGCAGCCAAGGCGGGTCTCAGTACCAAGAGACCCAGTACTTC.

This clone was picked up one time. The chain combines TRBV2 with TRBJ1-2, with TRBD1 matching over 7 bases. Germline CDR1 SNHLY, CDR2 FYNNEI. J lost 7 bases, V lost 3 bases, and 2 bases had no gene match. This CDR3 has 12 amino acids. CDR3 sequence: CASSETGSGYTF. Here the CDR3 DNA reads TGTGCCAGCAGTGAGACAGGGTCTGGCTACACCTTC. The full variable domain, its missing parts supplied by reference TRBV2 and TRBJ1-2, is EPEVTQTPSHQVTQMGQEVILRCVPISNHLYFYWYRQILGQKVEFLVSFYNNEISEKSEIFDDQFSVERPDGSNFTLKIRSTKLEDSAMYFCASSETGSGYTFGSGTRLTVV.

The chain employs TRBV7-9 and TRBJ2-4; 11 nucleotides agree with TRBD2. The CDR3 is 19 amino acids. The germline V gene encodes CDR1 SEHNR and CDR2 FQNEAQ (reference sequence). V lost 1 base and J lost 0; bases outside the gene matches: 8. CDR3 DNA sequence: TGTGCCAGCAGCTTAGGATCTAGCGGGAGGCACCTAGCCAAAAACATTCAGTACTTC. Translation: CASSLGSSGRHLAKNIQYF. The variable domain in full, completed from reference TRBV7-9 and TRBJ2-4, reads DTGVSQNPRHKITKRGQNVTFRCDPISEHNRLYWYRQTLGQGPEFLTYFQNEAQLEKSRLLSDRFSAERPKGSFSTLEIQRTEQGDSAMYLCASSLGSSGRHLAKNIQYFGAGTRLSVL.

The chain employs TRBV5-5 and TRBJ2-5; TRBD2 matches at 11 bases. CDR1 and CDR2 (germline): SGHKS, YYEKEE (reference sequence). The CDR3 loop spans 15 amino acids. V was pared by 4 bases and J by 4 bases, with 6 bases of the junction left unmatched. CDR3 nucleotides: TGTGCCAGCAGCGAGATAGCGGGAGGGCGAGAGACCCAGTACTTC. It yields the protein CASSEIAGGRETQYF.

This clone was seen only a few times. The CDR3 DNA follows: TGTGCCAGCAGCTCCGGACAGGGGGCCCTCAATGAGCAGTTCTTC. As protein: CASSSGQGALNEQFF. The J gene is TRBJ2-1, the V gene TRBV11-2, with 11 positions matching TRBD1. From germline, CDR1 is SGHAT and CDR2 FQNNGV. The ends lost 4 bases at V and 6 bases at J; junction bases unmatched: 5. This CDR3 is 15 amino acids long. Full variable domain (remainder filled in from reference TRBV11-2 and TRBJ2-1): EAGVAQSPRYKIIEKRQSVAFWCNPISGHATLYWYQQILGQGPKLLIQFQNNGVVDDSQLPKDRFSAERLKGVDSTLKIQPAKLEDSAVYLCASSSGQGALNEQFFGPGTRLTVL.

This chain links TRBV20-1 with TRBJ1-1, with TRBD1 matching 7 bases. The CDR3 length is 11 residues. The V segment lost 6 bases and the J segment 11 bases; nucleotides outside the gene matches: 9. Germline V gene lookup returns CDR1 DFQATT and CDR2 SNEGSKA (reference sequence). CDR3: CSAGDGTVAFF. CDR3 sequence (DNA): TGCAGTGCAGGAGATGGGACAGTCGCTTTCTTT.

CDR3 protein: CATSDPPRDEQYF. CDR3 in DNA: TGTGCCACCAGTGATCCGCCGCGCGACGAGCAGTACTTC. This chain links TRBV24-1 with TRBJ2-7, with D uncertain. Germline V lookup: CDR1 KGHDR, CDR2 SFDVKD. This CDR3 is 13 amino acids long. V lost 3 bases to trimming and J lost 5 bases, with 10 bases between them.

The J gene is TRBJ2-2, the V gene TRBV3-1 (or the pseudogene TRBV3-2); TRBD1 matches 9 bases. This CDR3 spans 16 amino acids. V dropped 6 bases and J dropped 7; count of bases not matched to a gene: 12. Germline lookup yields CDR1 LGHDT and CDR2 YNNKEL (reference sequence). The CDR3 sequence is CASSRPRDREVGELFF. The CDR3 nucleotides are TGTGCCAGCAGTCGTCCCCGGGACAGGGAGGTCGGGGAGCTGTTTTTT.

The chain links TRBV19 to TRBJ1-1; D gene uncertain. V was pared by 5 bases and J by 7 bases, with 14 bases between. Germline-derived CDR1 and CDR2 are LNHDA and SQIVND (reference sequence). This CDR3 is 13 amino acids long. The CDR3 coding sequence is TGTGCCAGTAGTCCCCCCGTGAGGATTGAAGCTTTCTTT. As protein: CASSPPVRIEAFF.

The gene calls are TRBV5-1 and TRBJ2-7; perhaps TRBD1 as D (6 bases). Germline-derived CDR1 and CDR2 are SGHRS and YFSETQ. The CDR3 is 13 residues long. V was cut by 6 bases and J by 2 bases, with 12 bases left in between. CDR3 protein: CASKTGTTYEQYF. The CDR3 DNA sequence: TGCGCCAGCAAAACCGGGACAACCTACGAGCAGTACTTC. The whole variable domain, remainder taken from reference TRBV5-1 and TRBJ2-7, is KAGVTQTPRYLIKTRGQQVTLSCSPISGHRSVSWYQQTPGQGLQFLFEYFSETQRNKGNFPGRFSGRQFSNSRSEMNVSTLELGDSALYLCASKTGTTYEQYFGPGTRLTVT.

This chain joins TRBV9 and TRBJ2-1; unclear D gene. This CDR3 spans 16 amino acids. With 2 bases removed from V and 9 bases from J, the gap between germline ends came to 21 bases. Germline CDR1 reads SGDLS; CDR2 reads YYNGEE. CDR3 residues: CASSVEATAGLGEQFF. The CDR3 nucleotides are TGTGCCAGCAGCGTTGAGGCGACGGCCGGATTAGGTGAGCAGTTCTTC.

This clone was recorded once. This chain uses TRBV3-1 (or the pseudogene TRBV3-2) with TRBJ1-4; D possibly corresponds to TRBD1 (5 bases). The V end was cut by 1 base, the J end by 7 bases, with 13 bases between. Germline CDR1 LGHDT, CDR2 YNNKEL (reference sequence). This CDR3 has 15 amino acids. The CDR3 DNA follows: TGTGCCAGCAGCCAAGGGAGTCAGGGTAGTGAAAAACTGTTTTTT. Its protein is CASSQGSQGSEKLFF.

CDR3 amino acids: CASSYASGSRELFF. DNA of the CDR3: TGTGCCAGCAGTTACGCAAGCGGGAGCAGGGAGCTGTTTTTT. The rearrangement uses TRBV6-5 and TRBJ2-2, with 8 bases matching TRBD2. Germline loops: CDR1 MNHEY, CDR2 SVGAGI. The CDR3 is 14 residues long. With V trimmed by 2 bases and J by 9 bases, 5 bases remained unmatched.

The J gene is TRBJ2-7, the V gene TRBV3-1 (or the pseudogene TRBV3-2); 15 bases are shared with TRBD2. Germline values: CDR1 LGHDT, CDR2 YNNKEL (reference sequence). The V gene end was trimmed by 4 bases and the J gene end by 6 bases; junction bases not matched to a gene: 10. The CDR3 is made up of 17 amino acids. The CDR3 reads CASSLVRGLAGGSEQYF. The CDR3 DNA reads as TGTGCCAGCAGCCTCGTAAGGGGACTAGCGGGAGGCAGCGAGCAGTACTTC.

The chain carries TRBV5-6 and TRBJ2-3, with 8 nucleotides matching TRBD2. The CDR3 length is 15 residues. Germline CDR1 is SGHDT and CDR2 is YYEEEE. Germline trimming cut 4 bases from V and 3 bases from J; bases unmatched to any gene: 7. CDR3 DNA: TGTGCCAGCAGCCCCGGGAGGGTACGGACAGATACGCAGTATTTT. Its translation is CASSPGRVRTDTQYF. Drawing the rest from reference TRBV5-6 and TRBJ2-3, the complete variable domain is DAGVTQSPTHLIKTRGQQVTLRCSPKSGHDTVSWYQQALGQGPQFIFQYYEEEERQRGNFPDRFSGHQFPNYSSELNVNALLLGDSALYLCASSPGRVRTDTQYFGPGTRLTVL.

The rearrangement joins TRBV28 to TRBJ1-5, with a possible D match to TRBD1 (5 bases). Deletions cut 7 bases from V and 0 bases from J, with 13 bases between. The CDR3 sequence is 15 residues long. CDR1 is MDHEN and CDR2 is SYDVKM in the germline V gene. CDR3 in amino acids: CASKSPGGSNQPQHF. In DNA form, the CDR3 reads TGTGCCAGCAAAAGTCCCGGGGGTAGCAATCAGCCCCAGCATTTT.

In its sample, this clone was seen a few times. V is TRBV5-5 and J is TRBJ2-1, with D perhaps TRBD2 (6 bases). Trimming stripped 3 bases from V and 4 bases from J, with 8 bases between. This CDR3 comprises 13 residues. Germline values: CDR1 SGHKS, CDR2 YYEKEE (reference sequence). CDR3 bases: TGTGCCAGCAGCTCGGGGGAATACAATGAGCAGTTCTTC. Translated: CASSSGEYNEQFF.

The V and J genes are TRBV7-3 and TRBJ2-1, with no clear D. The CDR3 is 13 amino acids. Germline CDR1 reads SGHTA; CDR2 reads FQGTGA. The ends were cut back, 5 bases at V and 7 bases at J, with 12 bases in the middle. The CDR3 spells CASSPTNSNEQFF. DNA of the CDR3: TGTGCCAGCAGCCCAACGAACTCTAATGAGCAGTTCTTC.

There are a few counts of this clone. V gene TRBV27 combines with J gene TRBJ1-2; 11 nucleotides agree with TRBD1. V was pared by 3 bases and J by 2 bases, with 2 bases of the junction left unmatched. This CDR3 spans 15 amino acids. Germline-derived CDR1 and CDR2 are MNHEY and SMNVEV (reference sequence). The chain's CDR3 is CASSFGTGGNYGYTF. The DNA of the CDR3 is TGTGCCAGCAGTTTCGGGACAGGGGGGAACTATGGCTACACCTTC.

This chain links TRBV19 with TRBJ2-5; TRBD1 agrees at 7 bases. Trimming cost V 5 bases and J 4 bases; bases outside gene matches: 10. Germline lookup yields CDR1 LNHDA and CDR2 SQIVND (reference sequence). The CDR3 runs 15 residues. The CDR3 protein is CASSPLNRGRETQYF. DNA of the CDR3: TGTGCCAGTAGTCCGCTGAACAGGGGTCGAGAGACCCAGTACTTC.

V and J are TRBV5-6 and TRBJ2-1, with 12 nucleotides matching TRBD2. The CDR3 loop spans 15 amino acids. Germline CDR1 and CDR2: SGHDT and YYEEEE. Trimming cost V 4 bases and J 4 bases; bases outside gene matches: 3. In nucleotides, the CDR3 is TGTGCCAGCAGCCCCGGACTAGCGGGGTACAATGAGCAGTTCTTC. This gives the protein CASSPGLAGYNEQFF. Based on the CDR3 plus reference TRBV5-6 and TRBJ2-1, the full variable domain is DAGVTQSPTHLIKTRGQQVTLRCSPKSGHDTVSWYQQALGQGPQFIFQYYEEEERQRGNFPDRFSGHQFPNYSSELNVNALLLGDSALYLCASSPGLAGYNEQFFGPGTRLTVL.

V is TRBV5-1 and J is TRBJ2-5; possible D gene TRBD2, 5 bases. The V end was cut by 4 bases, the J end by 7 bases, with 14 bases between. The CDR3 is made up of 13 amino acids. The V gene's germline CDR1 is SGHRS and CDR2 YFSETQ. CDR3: CASSDNYSGTQYF. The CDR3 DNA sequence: TGCGCCAGCAGCGACAACTACAGCGGGACCCAGTACTTC.

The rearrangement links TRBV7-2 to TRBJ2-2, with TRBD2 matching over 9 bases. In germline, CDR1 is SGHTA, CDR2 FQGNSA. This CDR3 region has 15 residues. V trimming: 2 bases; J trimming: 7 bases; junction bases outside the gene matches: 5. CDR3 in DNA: TGTGCCAGCAGCTTAATTAGCGGGAGCGGCGGGGAGCTGTTTTTT. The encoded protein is CASSLISGSGGELFF. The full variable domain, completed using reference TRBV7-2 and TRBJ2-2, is GAGVSQSPSNKVTEKGKDVELRCDPISGHTALYWYRQSLGQGLEFLIYFQGNSAPDKSGLPSDRFSAERTGGSVSTLTIQRTQQEDSAVYLCASSLISGSGGELFFGEGSRLTVL.